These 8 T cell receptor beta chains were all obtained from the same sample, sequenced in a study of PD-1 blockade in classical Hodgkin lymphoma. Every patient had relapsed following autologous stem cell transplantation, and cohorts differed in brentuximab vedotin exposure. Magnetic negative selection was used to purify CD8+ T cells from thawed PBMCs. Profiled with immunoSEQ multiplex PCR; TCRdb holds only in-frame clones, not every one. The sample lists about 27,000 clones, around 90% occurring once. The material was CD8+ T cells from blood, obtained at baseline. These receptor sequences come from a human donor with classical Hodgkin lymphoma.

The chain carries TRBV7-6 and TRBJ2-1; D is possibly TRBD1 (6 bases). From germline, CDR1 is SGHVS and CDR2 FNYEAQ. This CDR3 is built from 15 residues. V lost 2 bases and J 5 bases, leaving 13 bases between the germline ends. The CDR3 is CASSLRGAGDNEQFF. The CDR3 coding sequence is TGTGCCAGCAGCTTAAGGGGCGCAGGGGACAATGAGCAGTTCTTC.

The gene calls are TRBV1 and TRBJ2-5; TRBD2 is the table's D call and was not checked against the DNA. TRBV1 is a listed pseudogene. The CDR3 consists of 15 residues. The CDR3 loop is CTSSQDRLGFETQYF. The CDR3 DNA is TGCACCAGCAGCCAAGATCGCCTAGGTTTTGAGACCCAGTACTTC.

The CDR3 DNA sequence: TGCAGCGGAAGACGGATGAACACTGAAGCTTTCTTT. Translation: CSGRRMNTEAFF. The rearrangement links TRBV29-1 to TRBJ1-1; unclear D gene. This CDR3 has 12 amino acids. Germline V gene data show CDR1 as SQVTM and CDR2 as ANQGSEA. Between the trimmed V and J ends, which lost 7 bases and 0 bases, there was a span of 9 bases.

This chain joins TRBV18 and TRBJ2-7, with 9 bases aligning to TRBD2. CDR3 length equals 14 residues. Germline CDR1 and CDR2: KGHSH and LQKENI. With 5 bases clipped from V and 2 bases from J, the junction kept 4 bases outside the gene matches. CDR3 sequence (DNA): TGTGCCAGCTCAGGGGCGGGAGGGCCCTACGAGCAGTACTTC. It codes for CASSGAGGPYEQYF. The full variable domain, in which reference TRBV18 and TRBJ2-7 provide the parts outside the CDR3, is NAGVMQNPRHLVRRRGQEARLRCSPMKGHSHVYWYRQLPEEGLKFMVYLQKENIIDESGMPKERFSAEFPKEGPSILRIQQVVRGDSAAYFCASSGAGGPYEQYFGPGTRLTVT.

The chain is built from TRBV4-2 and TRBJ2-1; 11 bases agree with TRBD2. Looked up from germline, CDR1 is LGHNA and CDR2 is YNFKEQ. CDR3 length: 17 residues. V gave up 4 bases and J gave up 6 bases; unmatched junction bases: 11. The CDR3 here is CASSRKSGTSGSNEQFF. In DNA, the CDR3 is TGTGCCAGCAGCCGGAAATCCGGGACTAGCGGATCCAATGAGCAGTTCTTC.

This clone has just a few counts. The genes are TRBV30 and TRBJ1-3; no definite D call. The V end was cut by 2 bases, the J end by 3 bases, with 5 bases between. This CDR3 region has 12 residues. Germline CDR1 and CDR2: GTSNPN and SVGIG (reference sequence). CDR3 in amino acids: CAWSSDGNTIYF. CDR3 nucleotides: TGTGCCTGGAGTTCTGATGGAAACACCATATATTTT.

DNA of the CDR3: TGCGCCAGCAGCCAAGATGCGAGGGACAGAGATACTGTGGGGTCCAAAAACATTCAGTACTTC. Residues: CASSQDARDRDTVGSKNIQYF. J is TRBJ2-4 and V is TRBV4-1; TRBD1 matches 7 bases. Germline V gene data show CDR1 as MGHRA and CDR2 as YSYEKL. V gave up 0 bases and J gave up 2 bases; unmatched junction bases: 19. The CDR3 is 21 residues long.

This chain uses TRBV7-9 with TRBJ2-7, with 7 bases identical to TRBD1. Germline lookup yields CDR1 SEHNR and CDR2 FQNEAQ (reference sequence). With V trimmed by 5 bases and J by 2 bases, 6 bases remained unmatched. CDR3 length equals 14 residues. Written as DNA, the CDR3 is TGTGCCAGCAGCCTCCGGACAGGCCCCTACGAGCAGTACTTC. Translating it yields CASSLRTGPYEQYF. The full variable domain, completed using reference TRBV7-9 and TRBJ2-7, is DTGVSQNPRHKITKRGQNVTFRCDPISEHNRLYWYRQTLGQGPEFLTYFQNEAQLEKSRLLSDRFSAERPKGSFSTLEIQRTEQGDSAMYLCASSLRTGPYEQYFGPGTRLTVT.